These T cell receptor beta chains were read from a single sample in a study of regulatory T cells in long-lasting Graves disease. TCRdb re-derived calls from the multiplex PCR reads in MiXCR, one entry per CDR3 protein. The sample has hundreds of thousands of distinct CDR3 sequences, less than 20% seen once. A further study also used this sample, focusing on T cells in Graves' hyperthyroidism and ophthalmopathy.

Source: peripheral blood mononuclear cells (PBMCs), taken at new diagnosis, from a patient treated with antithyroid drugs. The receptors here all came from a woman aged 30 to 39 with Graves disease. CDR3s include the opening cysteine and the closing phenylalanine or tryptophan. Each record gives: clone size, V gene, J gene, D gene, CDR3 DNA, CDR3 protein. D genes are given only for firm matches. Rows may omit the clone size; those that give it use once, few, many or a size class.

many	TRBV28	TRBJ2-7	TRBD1	TGTGCCAGCAGGCCGGGACAGGTCGCCTACGAGCAGTACTTC	CASRPGQVAYEQYF
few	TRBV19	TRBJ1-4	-	TGTGCCAGTAGGCAACAGGACGCGGATGAAAAACTGTTTTTT	CASRQQDADEKLFF
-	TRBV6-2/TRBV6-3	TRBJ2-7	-	TGTGCCGGCAGTTACCCCCCGATTCAGCCTTCAACTGGCTCCTACGAGCAGTACTTC	CAGSYPPIQPSTGSYEQYF
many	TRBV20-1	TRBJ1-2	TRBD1	TGCAGGACAGGGGATTACACCTTC	CRTGDYTF
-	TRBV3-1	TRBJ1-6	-	TGTGCCAGCAGCCATGGACCTAATTCACCCCTCCACTTT	CASSHGPNSPLHF
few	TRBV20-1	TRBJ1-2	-	TGCAGTGCCGTAACAGGGCTCGAGAACTATGGCTACACCTTC	CSAVTGLENYGYTF
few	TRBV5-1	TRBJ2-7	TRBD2	TGTGCCAGCAGCTTGCGTTTGGGAGGGCCCTACGAGCAGTACTTC	CASSLRLGGPYEQYF
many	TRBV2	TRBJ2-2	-	TGTGCCAGCAGGGGTCAGGGATCCGGGGAGCTGTTTTTT	CASRGQGSGELFF
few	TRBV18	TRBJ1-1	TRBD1	TGTGCCAGCTCACCACCGGGACAGGGTCGAACTGAAGCTTTCTTT	CASSPPGQGRTEAFF
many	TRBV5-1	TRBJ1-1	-	TGCGCCAGCAGCTTGCAGGCAAACATGAACACTGAAGCTTTCTTT	CASSLQANMNTEAFF
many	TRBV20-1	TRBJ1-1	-	TGCAGTGCTAGGCCCCAGGGGCCACGCACTGAAGCTTTCTTT	CSARPQGPRTEAFF
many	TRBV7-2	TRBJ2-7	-	TGTGCCAGCAGCTTAGTGGGGGGGCCGGGGGAGCAGTACTTC	CASSLVGGPGEQYF
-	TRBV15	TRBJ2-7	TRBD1	TGTGCCACCAGCAGAAACCGGGACAGGAGCTCCTACGAGCAGTACTTC	CATSRNRDRSSYEQYF
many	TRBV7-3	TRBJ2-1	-	TGTGCCAGCAGCCCCCCCCGGGGAGAGCAGTTCTTC	CASSPPRGEQFF
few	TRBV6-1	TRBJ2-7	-	TGTGCCAGCAGTGAAGGAGCAGGTTGGTCCTACGAGCAGTACTTC	CASSEGAGWSYEQYF
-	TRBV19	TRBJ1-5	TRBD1	TGTGCCAGCCGGGACAGGGTCTTTAGCAATCAGCCCCAGCATTTT	CASRDRVFSNQPQHF
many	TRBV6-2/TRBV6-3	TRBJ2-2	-	TGTGCCAGCCACATTTTTGGGACGAGCGGGGAGCTGTTTTTT	CASHIFGTSGELFF
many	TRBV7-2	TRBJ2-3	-	TGTGCCAGCAGCCTATGGTGGGGTATCGGGGAGGCAGATACGCAGTATTTT	CASSLWWGIGEADTQYF
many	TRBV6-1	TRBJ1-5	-	TGTGCCAGCAGTCCTCAATACGAGGGTCAGCCCCAGCATTTT	CASSPQYEGQPQHF
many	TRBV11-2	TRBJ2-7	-	TGTGCCAGCAGCTTGCAGGTCTCCTACGAGCAGTACTTC	CASSLQVSYEQYF
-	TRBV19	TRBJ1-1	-	TGTGCCAGTAGTATAGTGGTGAACACTGAAGCTTTCTTT	CASSIVVNTEAFF
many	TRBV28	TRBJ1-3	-	TGTGCCAGCAGCCTTGACAGTCACTCTGGAAACACCATATATTTT	CASSLDSHSGNTIYF
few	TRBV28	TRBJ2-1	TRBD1	TGTGCCAGCAGTTTGTGGAACAGGGGGAACAATGAGCAGTTCTTC	CASSLWNRGNNEQFF
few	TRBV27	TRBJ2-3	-	TGTGCCAGCAGTTTACGCCTCCCAGATACGCAGTATTTT	CASSLRLPDTQYF
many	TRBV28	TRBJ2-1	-	TGTGCCTCCGGGGCGTCTCACAATGAGCAGTTCTTC	CASGASHNEQFF
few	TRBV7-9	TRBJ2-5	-	TGTGCCAGCAGAGCCCCGGGGACTGGGATAGAGACCCAGTACTTC	CASRAPGTGIETQYF
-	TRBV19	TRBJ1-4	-	TGTGCCAGTAGGACGGGCAGGGCCCATGAAAAACTGTTTTTT	CASRTGRAHEKLFF
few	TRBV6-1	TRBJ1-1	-	TGTGCCAGCAGTGTCCGGGCTTCGAACACTGAAGCTTTCTTT	CASSVRASNTEAFF
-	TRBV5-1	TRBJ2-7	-	TGCGCCAGCAGCCAGCGGGTAGCGACCTACGAGCAGTACTTC	CASSQRVATYEQYF
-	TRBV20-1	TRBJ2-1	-	TGCAGTGCTCCGCCGGAATACGAGGGGTACAATGAGCAGTTCTTC	CSAPPEYEGYNEQFF
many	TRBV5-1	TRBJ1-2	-	TGCGCCAGCAGCTTGGGGGGAACCACGGATGGCTACACCTTC	CASSLGGTTDGYTF